These T cell receptor beta chains were read from a single sample in a study of shared clonotypes between healthy human individuals. TCRdb's copy holds only in-frame clones and misses some; the assay was immunoSEQ multiplex PCR. The data contain hundreds of thousands of clones, 70% to 80% of them singletons. Sequenced material: PBMCs. Source of these receptors: a middle-aged woman in good health. Some clones in this sample may be carry-over from other donors' samples. The CDR3 runs from the conserved cysteine through the conserved F or W. D genes are given only for firm matches. Size values are once, few and many counts, or a class for expanded clones, and some rows have none.

V: TRBV15
size: -
J: TRBJ2-7
D: -
CDR3: CATSRRGRSDEQYF
DNA: TGTGCCACCAGCCGACGGGGGCGGTCGGACGAGCAGTACTTC

V: TRBV27
size: -
J: TRBJ1-2
D: -
CDR3: CASSFRGGRNYGYTF
DNA: TGTGCCAGCAGTTTCCGGGGCGGGCGGAACTATGGCTACACCTTC

V: TRBV7-3
size: -
J: TRBJ2-2
D: TRBD1
CDR3: CASSKDRADGELFF
DNA: TGTGCCAGCAGCAAGGACAGGGCCGACGGGGAGCTGTTTTTT

V: TRBV10-3
size: -
J: TRBJ2-5
D: -
CDR3: CAISEHRGETQYF
DNA: TGTGCCATCAGTGAACACCGTGGAGAGACCCAGTACTTC

V: TRBV5-4
size: many
J: TRBJ1-1
D: -
CDR3: CASSHDRNIEAFF
DNA: TGTGCCAGCAGCCACGACAGGAATATCGAAGCTTTCTTT

V: TRBV7-9
size: -
J: TRBJ2-4
D: -
CDR3: CASSHQRNIQYF
DNA: TGTGCCAGCAGCCACCAGAGGAACATTCAGTACTTC

V: TRBV5-1
size: -
J: TRBJ2-2
D: TRBD2
CDR3: CASNPSGETGELFF
DNA: TGCGCCAGCAATCCTAGCGGCGAAACCGGGGAGCTGTTTTTT

V: TRBV28
size: -
J: TRBJ2-7
D: -
CDR3: CASSLIGSGAYEQYF
DNA: TGTGCCAGCAGTTTAATTGGTTCGGGGGCCTACGAGCAGTACTTC

V: TRBV11-2
size: many
J: TRBJ2-1
D: TRBD2
CDR3: CASSPGTSDYNEQFF
DNA: TGTGCCAGCAGCCCCGGGACTAGCGACTACAATGAGCAGTTCTTC

V: TRBV7-2
size: few
J: TRBJ1-1
D: TRBD1
CDR3: CASSLDRGTEAFF
DNA: TGTGCCAGCAGCTTAGACAGGGGCACTGAAGCTTTCTTT

V: TRBV5-8
size: -
J: TRBJ2-7
D: TRBD1
CDR3: CASRDTTGSHEQYF
DNA: TGTGCCAGCAGGGATACGACAGGGTCCCACGAGCAGTACTTC

V: TRBV28
size: -
J: TRBJ1-1
D: -
CDR3: CASRPGMGLNTEAFF
DNA: TGTGCCAGCAGACCCGGGATGGGGCTGAACACTGAAGCTTTCTTT

V: TRBV5-6
size: -
J: TRBJ1-2
D: -
CDR3: CASSLAAGVSGYTF
DNA: TGTGCCAGCAGCTTGGCCGCAGGGGTGAGCGGCTACACCTTC

V: TRBV7-9
size: -
J: TRBJ2-3
D: -
CDR3: CASSLGVNTDTQYF
DNA: TGTGCCAGCAGCTTGGGTGTTAACACAGATACGCAGTATTTT

V: TRBV5-6
size: -
J: TRBJ1-1
D: -
CDR3: CASSSVTVNTEAFF
DNA: TGTGCCAGCAGCTCTGTGACGGTGAACACTGAAGCTTTCTTT

V: TRBV5-1
size: few
J: TRBJ2-1
D: TRBD2
CDR3: CASSYDGTSLNEQFF
DNA: TGCGCCAGCAGCTACGACGGGACTAGCCTCAATGAGCAGTTCTTC

V: TRBV10-3
size: -
J: TRBJ2-7
D: TRBD2
CDR3: CAISEVWTSGTYEQYF
DNA: TGTGCCATCAGTGAGGTCTGGACTAGCGGGACCTACGAGCAGTACTTC

V: TRBV27
size: -
J: TRBJ2-6
D: TRBD2
CDR3: CASTPRGGPSGANVLTF
DNA: TGTGCCAGCACCCCCCGGGGAGGGCCTTCTGGGGCCAACGTCCTGACTTTC

V: TRBV28
size: -
J: TRBJ2-6
D: -
CDR3: CASSREAGANVLTF
DNA: TGTGCCAGCAGCCGAGAAGCCGGGGCCAACGTCCTGACTTTC

V: TRBV25-1
size: once
J: TRBJ2-5
D: -
CDR3: CASSESVAGKETQYF
DNA: TGTGCCAGCAGTGAATCGGTGGCAGGGAAAGAGACCCAGTACTTC

V: TRBV6-1
size: -
J: TRBJ2-7
D: -
CDR3: CASGSGGRTYEQYF
DNA: TGTGCCAGTGGATCGGGCGGAAGGACCTACGAGCAGTACTTC

V: TRBV7-2
size: -
J: TRBJ2-5
D: -
CDR3: CASSLSLETQYF
DNA: TGTGCCAGCAGCTTATCGTTAGAGACCCAGTACTTC

V: TRBV7-9
size: once
J: TRBJ2-6
D: -
CDR3: CASSPRGSGANVLTF
DNA: TGTGCCAGCAGCCCCCGGGGGTCTGGGGCCAACGTCCTGACTTTC

V: TRBV27
size: many
J: TRBJ1-2
D: TRBD1
CDR3: CASSLSGTGGYGYTF
DNA: TGTGCCAGCAGTTTATCCGGGACAGGGGGCTATGGCTACACCTTC

V: TRBV9
size: -
J: TRBJ2-1
D: -
CDR3: CASSPRDGGVSYNEQFF
DNA: TGTGCCAGCAGCCCCCGGGATGGCGGGGTTTCCTACAATGAGCAGTTCTTC

V: TRBV11-2
size: -
J: TRBJ2-1
D: TRBD2
CDR3: CASSQSSASGSVEQFF
DNA: TGTGCCAGCAGCCAATCCTCCGCTAGCGGGAGTGTTGAGCAGTTCTTC

V: TRBV19
size: -
J: TRBJ2-2
D: TRBD2
CDR3: CASSIGGLAGVGELFF
DNA: TGTGCCAGTAGTATAGGGGGTCTCGCGGGAGTCGGGGAGCTGTTTTTT

V: TRBV18
size: -
J: TRBJ1-1
D: -
CDR3: CASSPPVRTVNTEAFF
DNA: TGTGCCAGCTCACCACCTGTGCGGACGGTGAACACTGAAGCTTTCTTT

V: TRBV14
size: few
J: TRBJ2-6
D: -
CDR3: CASSQGGSGANVLTF
DNA: TGTGCCAGCAGCCAAGGTGGCTCTGGGGCCAACGTCCTGACTTTC